This T cell receptor beta chain is drawn from a study of T cell responses to AZD1222 COVID-19 vaccine. Pooling of second doses given at about 4 or about 12 weeks was done. Broader study findings: The study reported that nearly half of spike-specific TCRs target unmutated variant regions. Clonal diversity was possibly underestimated; the donors were predominantly white British and more often female. The span of vaccine-associated CD4 TCRs extended across spike, with dominance at 160-218 and 743-854.

Assay: immunoSEQ multiplex PCR; the TCRdb copy retains only in-frame clones and omits some. The sample yields 150,000 to 200,000 clones, roughly 90% seen once. Germline CDR1 SGHNT, CDR2 YYREEE (reference sequence). V shed 0 bases and J shed 3 bases, with 19 bases lying between them. The CDR3 sequence is 18 residues long. A remark on this clone: What it binds is not known.

The sequencing used peripheral blood, collected 28 days after the second AZD1222 dose. The chain carries TRBV5-4 and TRBJ2-1; a possible D gene is TRBD2 (5 bases). The sequence derives from an adult who received the AZD1222 COVID-19 vaccine. CDR3 protein: CASSLAVLRKAGYNEQFF. The CDR3, as DNA: TGTGCCAGCAGCTTGGCCGTCTTAAGGAAGGCGGGCTACAATGAGCAGTTCTTC.